Shown below are 22 T cell receptor beta chains from a single sample sequenced in a study of technical replicates of blood from a handful of donors. The assay was immunoSEQ multiplex PCR, and TCRdb's table has in-frame clones only and misses some. The sample includes about 66,000 clones, almost 95% of them seen just once. What was sequenced was T cells isolated from PBMCs. The origin of the receptors is a human donor in good health.

Details on this clone: Different DNA sequences within this sample yield the same CDR3. The chain joins TRBV27 to TRBJ1-1, with D unclear. Trimming pared 2 bases from V and 1 base from J, leaving 5 bases between. The CDR3 runs to 13 residues. Germline V gene data show CDR1 as MNHEY and CDR2 as SMNVEV (reference sequence). The CDR3, as DNA: TGTGCCAGCAGTTTAACTTGGAACACTGAAGCTTTCTTT. Protein sequence: CASSLTWNTEAFF.

This chain connects TRBV19 to TRBJ2-1, with TRBD2 matching 7 bases. CDR1 LNHDA and CDR2 SQIVND come from the germline V gene (reference sequence). The CDR3 sequence is 15 residues long. Trimming took 7 bases from V and 4 from J; bases not matched to a gene: 10. CDR3 bases: TGTGCCAGTAAGCGAGCGGGGCAGGGATACAATGAGCAGTTCTTC. It is translated as CASKRAGQGYNEQFF.

In this sample, this clone turned up once. The genes are TRBV11-2 and TRBJ2-5, with 8 bases matching TRBD1. Germline V gene sequence: CDR1 SGHAT, CDR2 FQNNGV. V was pared by 1 base and J by 6 bases, with 4 bases of the junction left unmatched. The CDR3 consists of 14 residues. CDR3 sequence (DNA): TGTGCCAGCAGCTTAGCAGGGGGCTGGAAGACCCAGTACTTC. This gives the protein CASSLAGGWKTQYF.

The chain employs TRBV5-1 and TRBJ1-5; D is perhaps TRBD1 (6 bases). CDR1 and CDR2 (germline): SGHRS, YFSETQ. The CDR3 covers 16 residues. Trimming took 3 bases from V and 0 from J, leaving 13 bases between them. The CDR3 spells CASSYDRINSNQPQHF. The CDR3 nucleotides are TGCGCCAGCAGCTACGACAGGATCAATAGCAATCAGCCCCAGCATTTT.

The chain employs TRBV27 and TRBJ2-3; TRBD2 matches 12 bases. The CDR3 length is 16 residues. The ends lost 5 bases at V and 3 bases at J; junction bases unmatched: 6. Germline CDR1 MNHEY, CDR2 SMNVEV (reference sequence). The CDR3 DNA reads TGTGCCAGCAGTCTCCGACTAGCGGGAGTTACAGATACGCAGTATTTT. This codes for CASSLRLAGVTDTQYF.

The J gene is TRBJ2-1, the V gene TRBV9; perhaps TRBD2 as D (5 bases). Trimming removed 0 bases from V and 13 bases from J, with 17 bases in between. CDR3 length equals 14 residues. Germline V gene data show CDR1 as SGDLS and CDR2 as YYNGEE. CDR3: CASSVGLSTRRQFF. CDR3 in DNA: TGTGCCAGCAGCGTAGGATTATCCACTAGGCGTCAGTTCTTC.

The chain has TRBV7-2 and TRBJ2-7, with TRBD1 identical over 9 bases. V shed 1 base, J shed 3 bases, and the junction held 4 bases outside the gene matches. CDR1 is SGHTA and CDR2 is FQGNSA in the germline V gene. The CDR3 loop spans 15 amino acids. CDR3 sequence: CASSLERTGVYEQYF. The CDR3 region has the DNA TGTGCCAGCAGCTTAGAACGGACAGGGGTCTACGAGCAGTACTTC.

This chain links TRBV5-1 with TRBJ2-1, with D maybe TRBD1 (7 bases). Deletions cut 1 base from V and 9 bases from J, with 17 bases between. Germline V CDR1 and CDR2: SGHRS, YFSETQ. The CDR3 contains 15 residues. Written as DNA, the CDR3 is TGCGCCAGCAGCTTGACAGGGGCCCACGGGGGTGAGCAGTTCTTC. This translates into CASSLTGAHGGEQFF.

This chain joins TRBV9 and TRBJ1-3; D ambiguous. This CDR3 comprises 16 residues. V was clipped by 4 bases and J by 0 bases, with 14 bases between them. The germline CDR1 and CDR2 sequences are SGDLS and YYNGEE. The CDR3 here is CASSPPGLYSGNTIYF. In nucleotides, the CDR3 is TGTGCCAGCAGCCCCCCAGGACTATACTCTGGAAACACCATATATTTT.

The rearrangement links TRBV30 to TRBJ1-2, with D possibly matching TRBD1 (6 bases). V was pared by 4 bases and J by 3 bases, with 12 bases between. Germline V CDR1 and CDR2: GTSNPN, SVGIG (reference sequence). The CDR3 length is 13 residues. The CDR3 protein is CAWTTGRDYGYTF. The DNA for the CDR3 is TGTGCCTGGACCACAGGGAGGGACTATGGCTACACCTTC.

This chain links TRBV5-4 with TRBJ2-4; D gene ambiguous. The ends were cut back, 4 bases at V and 3 bases at J, with 11 bases in the middle. The CDR3 totals 14 residues. Per germline, CDR1 SGHNT and CDR2 YYREEE (reference sequence). The CDR3 DNA follows: TGTGCCAGCAGCCTAGGTATGGACAAAAACATTCAGTACTTC. Translated, it gives CASSLGMDKNIQYF.

The chain combines TRBV28 with TRBJ2-3; 10 nucleotides align to TRBD2. The CDR3 contains 16 residues. The V segment lost 5 bases and the J segment 1 base; nucleotides outside the gene matches: 6. Per germline, CDR1 MDHEN and CDR2 SYDVKM. The DNA of the CDR3 is TGTGCCAGCAGTACCTCCGGGACTAGCGGCACAGATACGCAGTATTTT. Amino acid sequence: CASSTSGTSGTDTQYF.

V is TRBV27 and J is TRBJ2-1, with a tentative D call TRBD1 (6 bases). V was clipped by 6 bases and J by 4 bases, with 16 bases between them. Germline V gene data show CDR1 as MNHEY and CDR2 as SMNVEV (reference sequence). The CDR3 covers 15 residues. Written as DNA, the CDR3 is TGTGCCAGCAGCTCCGACAGCAGGGGTTACAATGAGCAGTTCTTC. Translating gives CASSSDSRGYNEQFF.

V gene TRBV6-5 combines with J gene TRBJ1-2, with 7 bases aligning to TRBD1. The CDR3 is made up of 13 amino acids. Germline lookup yields CDR1 MNHEY and CDR2 SVGAGI. Trimming removed 5 bases from V and 2 bases from J; junction bases left unmatched: 2. CDR3 region: CASSLQGNYGYTF. CDR3 coding DNA: TGTGCCAGCAGTCTACAGGGGAACTATGGCTACACCTTC.

The V gene is TRBV6-5, the J gene TRBJ2-7; perhaps TRBD2 as D (5 bases). V lost 7 bases and J 5 bases, leaving 12 bases between the germline ends. This CDR3 spans 12 amino acids. Looked up from germline, CDR1 is MNHEY and CDR2 is SVGAGI. The CDR3 DNA reads TGTGCCAGCACGACGAGAGGGAACGAGCAGTACTTC. Translating it yields CASTTRGNEQYF.

The rearrangement links TRBV7-9 to TRBJ2-3; D is possibly TRBD1 (5 bases). CDR1 is SEHNR and CDR2 is FQNEAQ in the germline V gene (reference sequence). Trimming removed 5 bases at V and 2 bases at J, with 17 bases between. CDR3 length equals 16 residues. The CDR3 is CASSPRKQGLTDTQYF. CDR3 DNA sequence: TGTGCCAGCAGCCCTCGGAAGCAGGGCCTCACAGATACGCAGTATTTT.

V and J are TRBV5-1 and TRBJ2-1; 13 positions match TRBD2. This CDR3 spans 15 amino acids. Germline assignment: CDR1 SGHRS and CDR2 YFSETQ. Trimming at V came to 4 bases and at J to 9 bases, leaving 7 bases not matched to a gene. This chain's CDR3 is CASSPGTSGKGEQFF. The CDR3 bases are TGCGCCAGCAGCCCTGGGACTAGCGGGAAAGGTGAGCAGTTCTTC.

The chain links TRBV29-1 to TRBJ1-5; a weak D match, TRBD1 (5 bases). Germline-derived CDR1 and CDR2 are SQVTM and ANQGSEA. This CDR3 comprises 14 residues. Trimming stripped 4 bases from V and 3 bases from J, with 13 bases between. DNA of the CDR3: TGCAGCGTTGTCGACAGAGATTTCAATCAGCCCCAGCATTTT. Its protein product is CSVVDRDFNQPQHF.

J is TRBJ2-7 and V is TRBV10-2, with TRBD2 matching 11 bases. The J segment lost 5 bases and the V segment lost 8 bases, leaving 5 bases of the junction unmatched. Germline CDR1 and CDR2: WSHSY and SAAADI. The CDR3 covers 13 residues. The CDR3 coding sequence is TGCGCCAGCGCGTTAGCGGGAGGGGACGAGCAGTACTTC. Amino acids: CASALAGGDEQYF.

The V gene is TRBV28, the J gene TRBJ2-7, with D unresolved. Between the trimmed V and J ends, which lost 4 bases and 0 bases, there was a span of 7 bases. Per the germline V gene, CDR1 is MDHEN and CDR2 is SYDVKM. CDR3 length: 13 amino acids. The CDR3 region is CASSYVSSYEQYF. The CDR3 DNA reads TGTGCCAGCAGTTATGTCAGCTCCTACGAGCAGTACTTC.

This chain uses TRBV4-3 with TRBJ2-7; no definite D call. V dropped 0 bases and J dropped 3 bases, with 6 bases sitting between them. The CDR3 is 13 amino acids. CDR1 LGHNA and CDR2 YSLEER come from the germline V gene. CDR3 sequence reads: CASSQEVSYEQYF. Written as DNA, the CDR3 is TGCGCCAGCAGCCAAGAAGTCAGCTACGAGCAGTACTTC.

This chain connects TRBV4-3 to TRBJ1-5; no reliable D call. The germline V and J ends were trimmed by 0 bases and 6 bases, with 9 bases remaining between them. Germline lookup yields CDR1 LGHNA and CDR2 YSLEER. The CDR3 length is 14 residues. The CDR3 DNA reads as TGCGCCAGCAGCCAAGATCTCCAGGTTCAGCCCCAGCATTTT. Amino acids: CASSQDLQVQPQHF.